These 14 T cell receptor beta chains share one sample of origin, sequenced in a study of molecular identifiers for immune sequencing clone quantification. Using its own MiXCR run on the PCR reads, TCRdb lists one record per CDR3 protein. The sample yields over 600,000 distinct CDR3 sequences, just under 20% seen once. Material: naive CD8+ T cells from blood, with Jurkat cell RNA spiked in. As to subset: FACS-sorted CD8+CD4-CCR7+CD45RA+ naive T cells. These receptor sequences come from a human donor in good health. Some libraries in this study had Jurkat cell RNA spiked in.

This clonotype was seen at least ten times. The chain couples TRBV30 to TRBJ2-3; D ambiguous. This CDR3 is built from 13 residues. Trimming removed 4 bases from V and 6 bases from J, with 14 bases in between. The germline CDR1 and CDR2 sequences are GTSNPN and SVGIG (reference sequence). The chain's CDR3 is CAWNQVQTDTQYF. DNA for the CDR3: TGTGCCTGGAATCAAGTCCAAACCGATACGCAGTATTTT.

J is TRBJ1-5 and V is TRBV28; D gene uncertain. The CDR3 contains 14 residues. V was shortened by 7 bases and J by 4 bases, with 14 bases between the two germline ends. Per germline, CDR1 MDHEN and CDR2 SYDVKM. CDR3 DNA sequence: TGTGCCAGCACCGCCGGACGGTTTAATCAGCCCCAGCATTTT. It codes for CASTAGRFNQPQHF.

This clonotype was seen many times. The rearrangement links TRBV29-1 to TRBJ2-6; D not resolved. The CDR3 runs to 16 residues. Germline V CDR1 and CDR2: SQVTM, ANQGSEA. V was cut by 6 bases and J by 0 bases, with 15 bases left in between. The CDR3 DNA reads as TGCAGCGTATGGGTGGCCACGTCCTCTGGGGCCAACGTCCTGACTTTC. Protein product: CSVWVATSSGANVLTF.

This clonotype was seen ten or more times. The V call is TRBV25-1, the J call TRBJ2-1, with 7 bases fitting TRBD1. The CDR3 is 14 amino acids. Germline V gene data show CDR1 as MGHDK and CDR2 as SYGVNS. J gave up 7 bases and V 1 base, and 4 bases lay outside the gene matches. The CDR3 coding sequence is TGTGCCAGCAGTGAATTAACGACAGGGAATGAGCAGTTCTTC. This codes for CASSELTTGNEQFF.

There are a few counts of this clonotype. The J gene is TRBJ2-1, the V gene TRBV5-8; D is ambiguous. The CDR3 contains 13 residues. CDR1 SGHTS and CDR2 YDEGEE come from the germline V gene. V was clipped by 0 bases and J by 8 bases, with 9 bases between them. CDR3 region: CASSLENPHEQFF. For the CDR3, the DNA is TGTGCCAGCAGCTTGGAGAACCCCCATGAGCAGTTCTTC.

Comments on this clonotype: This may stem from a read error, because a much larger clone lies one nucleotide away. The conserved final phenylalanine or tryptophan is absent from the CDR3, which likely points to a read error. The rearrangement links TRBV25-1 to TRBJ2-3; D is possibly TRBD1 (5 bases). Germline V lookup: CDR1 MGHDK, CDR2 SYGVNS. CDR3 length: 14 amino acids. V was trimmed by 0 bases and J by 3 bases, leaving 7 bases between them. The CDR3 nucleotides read TGTGCCAGCAGTGAATACGCAGGGACAGATACGCAGTATGTT. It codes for CASSEYAGTDTQYV.

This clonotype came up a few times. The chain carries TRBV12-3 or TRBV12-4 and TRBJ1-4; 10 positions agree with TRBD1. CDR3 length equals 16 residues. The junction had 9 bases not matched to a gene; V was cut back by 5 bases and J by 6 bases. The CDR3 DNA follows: TGTGCCAGCAGTAGGGACAGGGGTTTAGGGGATGAAAAACTGTTTTTT. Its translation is CASSRDRGLGDEKLFF.

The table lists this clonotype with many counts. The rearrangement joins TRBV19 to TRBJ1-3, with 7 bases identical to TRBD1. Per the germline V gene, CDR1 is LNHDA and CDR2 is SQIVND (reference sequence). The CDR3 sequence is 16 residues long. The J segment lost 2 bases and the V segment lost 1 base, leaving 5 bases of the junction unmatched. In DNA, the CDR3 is TGTGCCAGTAGTATAGTCCCCGGGACAGCTGGAAACACCATATATTTT. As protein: CASSIVPGTAGNTIYF.

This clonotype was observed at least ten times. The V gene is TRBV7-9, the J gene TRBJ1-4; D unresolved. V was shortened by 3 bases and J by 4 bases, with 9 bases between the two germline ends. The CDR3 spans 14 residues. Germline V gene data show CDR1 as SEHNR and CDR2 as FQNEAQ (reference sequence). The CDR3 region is CASSFQSNNEKLFF. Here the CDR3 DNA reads TGTGCCAGCAGCTTCCAGAGTAATAATGAAAAACTGTTTTTT.

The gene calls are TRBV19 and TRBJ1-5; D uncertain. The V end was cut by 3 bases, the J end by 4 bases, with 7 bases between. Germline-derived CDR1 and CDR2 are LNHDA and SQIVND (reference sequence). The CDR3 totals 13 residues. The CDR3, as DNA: TGTGCCAGTAGTATGAAGCTTAATCAGCCCCAGCATTTT. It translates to CASSMKLNQPQHF.

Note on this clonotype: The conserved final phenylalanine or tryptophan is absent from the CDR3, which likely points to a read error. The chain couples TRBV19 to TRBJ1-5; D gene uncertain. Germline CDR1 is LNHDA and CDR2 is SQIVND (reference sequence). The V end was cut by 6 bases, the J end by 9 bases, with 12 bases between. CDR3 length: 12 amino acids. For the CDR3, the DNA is TGTGCCAGTAGCAAACAGTATCGGCCCCAGCATTAT. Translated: CASSKQYRPQHY.

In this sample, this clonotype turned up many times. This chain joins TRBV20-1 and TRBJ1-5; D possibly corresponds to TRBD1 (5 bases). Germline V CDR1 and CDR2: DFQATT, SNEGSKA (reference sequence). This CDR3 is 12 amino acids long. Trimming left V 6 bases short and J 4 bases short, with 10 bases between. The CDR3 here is CSAQTENQPQHF. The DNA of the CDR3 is TGCAGTGCCCAGACAGAGAATCAGCCCCAGCATTTT.

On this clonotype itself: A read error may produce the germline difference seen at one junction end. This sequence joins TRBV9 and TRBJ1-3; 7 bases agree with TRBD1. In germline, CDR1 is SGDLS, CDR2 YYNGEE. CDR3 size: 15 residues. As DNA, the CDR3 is TGTGCCAGCAGCGTAGACAGGGGCTCTGGAAACACCATATGTTTT. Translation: CASSVDRGSGNTICF.

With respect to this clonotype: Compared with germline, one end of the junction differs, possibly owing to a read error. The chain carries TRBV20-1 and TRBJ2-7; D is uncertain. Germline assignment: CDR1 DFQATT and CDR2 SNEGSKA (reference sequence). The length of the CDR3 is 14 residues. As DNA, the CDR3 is TGCAGTGCTAGAGATCCCCGGACCTCCTACGAGCAGCACTTC. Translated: CSARDPRTSYEQHF.